What follows are 30 T cell receptor beta chains derived from one specimen sequenced in a study of T-cell memory formation after mild COVID-19. One entry per CDR3 protein, called by TCRdb with MiXCR from the 5' RACE reads. Among 470,000 or so distinct CDR3 sequences listed, roughly 25% were seen once. Sequenced sample: PBMCs or a T cell subset sorted from them (not recorded which). Source of these receptors: an adult woman who had mild COVID-19 (a few samples of this study predate the infection). Cell type and time point are not known.

The chain has TRBV2 and TRBJ1-2; 7 bases map to TRBD1. Germline lookup yields CDR1 SNHLY and CDR2 FYNNEI. V lost 1 base and J lost 4; bases outside the gene matches: 9. The CDR3 runs 16 residues. CDR3 coding DNA: TGTGCCAGCAGTGAAGAGGGGACAGCCCGGGGCTATGGCTACACCTTC. It yields the protein CASSEEGTARGYGYTF.

The sample holds many counts of this clonotype. This chain links TRBV5-1 with TRBJ2-1; TRBD2 aligns across 11 bases. Germline V gene sequence: CDR1 SGHRS, CDR2 YFSETQ. The CDR3 contains 14 residues. V lost 7 bases to trimming and J lost 6 bases; unmatched junction nucleotides: 6. Written as DNA, the CDR3 is TGCGCCAGCGGGATTAGCGGGGGGGCCAATGAGCAGTTCTTC. Translation gives CASGISGGANEQFF.

This clonotype was seen a few times. The chain links TRBV4-3 to TRBJ2-5, with TRBD2 matching over 11 bases. V dropped 2 bases and J dropped 5; count of bases not matched to a gene: 13. This CDR3 spans 18 amino acids. Germline CDR1 reads LGHNA; CDR2 reads YSLEER. The CDR3 DNA reads as TGCGCCAGCAGCCAAATCCTCAATGGGGTAGCGGGAGGGGAGACCCAGTACTTC. Protein sequence: CASSQILNGVAGGETQYF.

The chain has TRBV29-1 and TRBJ1-2; 7 nucleotides align to TRBD1. The ends lost 5 bases at V and 3 bases at J; junction bases unmatched: 15. CDR1 and CDR2 (germline): SQVTM, ANQGSEA. This CDR3 is built from 16 residues. Here the CDR3 DNA reads TGCAGCGTTTCCTCTTCTTACTATGACAGGGACTATGGCTACACCTTC. It translates to CSVSSSYYDRDYGYTF.

Only a few counts were recorded for this clonotype. The chain uses TRBV3-1 and TRBJ1-4; 8 bases are shared with TRBD1. CDR1 and CDR2 from the germline V gene are LGHDT and YNNKEL (reference sequence). V lost 8 bases, J lost 4 bases, and 3 bases stayed unmatched. CDR3 length: 13 residues. The CDR3: CASCDRGNEKLFF. In nucleotides, the CDR3 is TGTGCCAGCTGTGACAGGGGTAATGAAAAACTGTTTTTT.

In this sample, this clonotype turned up a few times. The chain recombines TRBV5-1 with TRBJ1-1; TRBD1 agrees at 10 bases. V shed 4 bases, J shed 7 bases, and the junction held 7 bases outside the gene matches. This CDR3 region has 14 residues. The germline V gene encodes CDR1 SGHRS and CDR2 YFSETQ. Here the CDR3 reads CASSTAGTGDEAFF. Written as DNA, the CDR3 is TGCGCCAGCAGCACCGCCGGGACAGGGGATGAAGCTTTCTTT.

This clonotype was seen more than once but under ten times. The rearrangement links TRBV20-1 to TRBJ2-1; a possible D gene is TRBD2 (5 bases). V was clipped by 2 bases and J by 8 bases, with 16 bases between them. Germline lookup yields CDR1 DFQATT and CDR2 SNEGSKA (reference sequence). The CDR3 extends over 14 amino acids. The DNA of the CDR3 is TGCAGTGCTAGATTTGAGGGCTTCCCCGATGAGCAGTTCTTC. It encodes CSARFEGFPDEQFF.

The rearrangement links TRBV7-6 to TRBJ2-2; no clear D gene. Trimming shortened V by 2 bases and J by 1 base, and 14 bases separated the two germline ends. Germline V lookup: CDR1 SGHVS, CDR2 FNYEAQ. This CDR3 contains 17 residues. CDR3 nucleotide sequence: TGTGCCAGCAGCTTACCCAGCCGGGCGAAGAACACCGGGGAGCTGTTTTTT. The encoded protein is CASSLPSRAKNTGELFF.

This clonotype was seen only a few times. The V and J genes are TRBV4-2 and TRBJ2-7; D might be TRBD1 (7 bases). CDR1 and CDR2 from the germline V gene are LGHNA and YNFKEQ. The ends were cut back, 4 bases at V and 0 bases at J, with 13 bases in the middle. There are 15 residues in the CDR3. The CDR3 DNA reads as TGTGCCAGCAGCCCAGGGGGACTGAGCTCCTACGAGCAGTACTTC. Translated, it gives CASSPGGLSSYEQYF.

The chain recombines TRBV7-2 with TRBJ2-5; D may be TRBD1 or TRBD2 (5 bases each). Germline V CDR1 and CDR2: SGHTA, FQGNSA. The V end lost 8 bases, the J end lost 1 base, and 20 bases lay between the germline ends. This CDR3 has 16 amino acids. The CDR3 loop reads CASPLPGTASQETQYF. The CDR3 nucleotides are TGTGCCAGCCCTCTCCCTGGGACCGCGTCCCAAGAGACCCAGTACTTC. The entire variable domain, with the rest obtained from reference TRBV7-2 and TRBJ2-5, is as follows: GAGVSQSPSNKVTEKGKDVELRCDPISGHTALYWYRQSLGQGLEFLIYFQGNSAPDKSGLPSDRFSAERTGGSVSTLTIQRTQQEDSAVYLCASPLPGTASQETQYFGPGTRLLVL.

The V and J genes are TRBV12-3 or TRBV12-4 and TRBJ2-6, with D possibly called TRBD1 or TRBD2 (5 bases each). The CDR3 contains 16 residues. Deletions cut 5 bases from V and 0 bases from J, with 11 bases between. The CDR3 loop reads CASSRGRSSGANVLTF. CDR3 coding DNA: TGTGCCAGCAGTAGGGGACGGTCCTCTGGGGCCAACGTCCTGACTTTC.

This clonotype was detected a few times. The chain carries TRBV5-1 and TRBJ2-7; TRBD1 agrees at 8 bases. CDR3 size: 14 residues. Germline lookup yields CDR1 SGHRS and CDR2 YFSETQ. The V gene end was trimmed by 4 bases and the J gene end by 0 bases; junction bases not matched to a gene: 3. This chain's CDR3 is CASSRGQASYEQYF. CDR3 sequence (DNA): TGCGCCAGCAGCCGGGGACAGGCCTCCTACGAGCAGTACTTC. The whole variable domain, remainder taken from reference TRBV5-1 and TRBJ2-7, is KAGVTQTPRYLIKTRGQQVTLSCSPISGHRSVSWYQQTPGQGLQFLFEYFSETQRNKGNFPGRFSGRQFSNSRSEMNVSTLELGDSALYLCASSRGQASYEQYFGPGTRLTVT.

This sequence joins TRBV7-9 and TRBJ1-3; D perhaps matches TRBD1 (6 bases). Between the trimmed V and J ends, which lost 0 bases and 4 bases, there was a span of 7 bases. This CDR3 comprises 14 residues. Germline V gene data show CDR1 as SEHNR and CDR2 as FQNEAQ (reference sequence). CDR3 amino acids: CASSLAGHGNTIYF. DNA of the CDR3: TGTGCCAGCAGCTTAGCGGGACACGGAAACACCATATATTTT.

The rearrangement links TRBV2 to TRBJ1-1; D is unclear. The CDR3 is 10 residues long. With 8 bases removed from V and 7 bases from J, the gap between germline ends came to 8 bases. Looked up from germline, CDR1 is SNHLY and CDR2 is FYNNEI. DNA of the CDR3: TGTGCCAGCCGGGAGATTGAAGCTTTCTTT. It translates to CASREIEAFF.

This chain connects TRBV5-1 to TRBJ2-3; 9 nucleotides align to TRBD1. The germline V gene encodes CDR1 SGHRS and CDR2 YFSETQ. The CDR3 runs 16 residues. V trimming: 2 bases; J trimming: 0 bases; junction bases outside the gene matches: 4. CDR3 protein: CASSLQGATSTDTQYF. The CDR3 DNA sequence: TGCGCCAGCAGCTTACAGGGGGCGACTAGCACAGATACGCAGTATTTT.

This chain uses TRBV12-3 or TRBV12-4 with TRBJ1-1; D call uncertain. V lost 1 base and J lost 9, with 12 bases in between. The CDR3 sequence is 13 residues long. CDR3 coding DNA: TGTGCCAGCAGTTTAGGTGTAGGGAGCAAAGCTTTCTTT. Protein: CASSLGVGSKAFF.

The CDR3 reads CASSFGGRGSDTQYF. DNA for the CDR3: TGTGCCAGCAGTTTTGGGGGGAGGGGATCAGATACGCAGTATTTT. The chain has TRBV12-3 or TRBV12-4 and TRBJ2-3; 7 bases fit TRBD2. V dropped 3 bases and J dropped 4; count of bases not matched to a gene: 7. The CDR3 has 15 residues.

This sequence joins TRBV6-5 and TRBJ2-3; 9 nucleotides align to TRBD2. Trimming removed 0 bases from V and 5 bases from J; junction bases left unmatched: 15. CDR3 length equals 19 residues. CDR1 is MNHEY, CDR2 SVGAGI, per germline. The CDR3 loop is CASSYSKPTSGSVLDTQYF. The CDR3 bases are TGTGCCAGCAGTTACTCGAAGCCCACTAGCGGGTCAGTGCTAGATACGCAGTATTTT.

In this sample, this clonotype turned up many times. This chain uses TRBV5-1 with TRBJ2-7, with D possibly matching TRBD2 (6 bases). This CDR3 is 13 amino acids long. The germline gives CDR1 SGHRS, CDR2 YFSETQ. The V gene lost 2 bases and the J gene lost 4 bases, with 10 bases spanning the gap. For the CDR3, the DNA is TGCGCCAGCAGCTTAGGTGGGGGGTACGAGCAGTACTTC. Translating it yields CASSLGGGYEQYF.

The chain has TRBV6-2 or TRBV6-3 and TRBJ2-7, with D perhaps TRBD1 or TRBD2 (5 bases each). This CDR3 has 14 residues. CDR1 is MNHEY, CDR2 SVGEGT, per germline. Trimming cost V 5 bases and J 1 base, with 12 bases left between them. This CDR3 reads CASSLGAVSYEQYF. The CDR3 coding sequence is TGTGCCAGCAGTCTCGGGGCTGTTTCCTACGAGCAGTACTTC.

This clonotype was seen more than once but under ten times. The J gene is TRBJ1-2, the V gene TRBV6-5; tentative D call: TRBD1 (6 bases). The CDR3 covers 11 residues. The V end lost 2 bases, the J end lost 10 bases, and 8 bases lay between the germline ends. CDR1 and CDR2 from the germline V gene are MNHEY and SVGAGI. This CDR3 reads CASSYGGHYTF. The CDR3 DNA reads as TGTGCCAGCAGTTACGGGGGGCACTACACCTTC.

The chain has TRBV5-1 and TRBJ2-7, with 9 bases lining up with TRBD1. The ends lost 3 bases at V and 5 bases at J; junction bases unmatched: 6. This CDR3 has 14 amino acids. In germline, CDR1 is SGHRS, CDR2 YFSETQ. CDR3 protein: CASSSNRGPNEQYF. CDR3 nucleotide sequence: TGCGCCAGCAGCTCCAACAGGGGGCCAAACGAGCAGTACTTC.

The chain couples TRBV5-1 to TRBJ2-5, with D possibly called TRBD1 or TRBD2 (5 bases each). Looked up from germline, CDR1 is SGHRS and CDR2 is YFSETQ. This CDR3 is 14 amino acids long. V lost 1 base to trimming and J lost 5 bases, with 12 bases between them. Here the CDR3 DNA reads TGCGCCAGCAGCTTGCGGCAGGGAGTGGAGACCCAGTACTTC. Its protein is CASSLRQGVETQYF. The whole variable domain, filled in from reference TRBV5-1 and TRBJ2-5, reads KAGVTQTPRYLIKTRGQQVTLSCSPISGHRSVSWYQQTPGQGLQFLFEYFSETQRNKGNFPGRFSGRQFSNSRSEMNVSTLELGDSALYLCASSLRQGVETQYFGPGTRLLVL.

This clonotype has more than one count but fewer than ten. The chain carries TRBV12-3 or TRBV12-4 and TRBJ1-5; no clear D. The ends were cut back, 4 bases at V and 11 bases at J, with 12 bases in the middle. The CDR3 has 12 amino acids. The CDR3 loop is CASSSQASAQHF. The CDR3 DNA reads TGTGCCAGCAGTTCGCAGGCCTCGGCCCAGCATTTT.

The chain employs TRBV4-1 and TRBJ2-7, with D possibly matching TRBD2 (6 bases). The germline V and J ends were trimmed by 4 bases and 1 base, with 17 bases remaining between them. The CDR3 contains 16 residues. Germline V gene sequence: CDR1 MGHRA, CDR2 YSYEKL. The CDR3 DNA sequence: TGCGCCAGCAGCCGCTTTGGACTAACCCCTTCCTACGAGCAGTACTTC. Translated: CASSRFGLTPSYEQYF.

This sequence joins TRBV7-2 and TRBJ2-7, with TRBD1 as a possible D gene (6 bases). Germline assignment: CDR1 SGHTA and CDR2 FQGNSA. The V end lost 5 bases, the J end lost 3 bases, and 8 bases lay between the germline ends. The CDR3 contains 12 residues. CDR3 in DNA: TGTGCCAGCAGCACAGGGTACTACGAGCAGTACTTC. Its protein product is CASSTGYYEQYF.

A few counts support this clonotype. The chain carries TRBV24-1 and TRBJ2-3, with D hard to call. Germline lookup yields CDR1 KGHDR and CDR2 SFDVKD. CDR3 size: 14 residues. V was shortened by 3 bases and J by 4 bases, with 10 bases between the two germline ends. The CDR3 region is CATSDLDNADTQYF. CDR3 DNA: TGTGCCACCAGTGATCTTGACAATGCAGATACGCAGTATTTT.

The chain links TRBV12-3 or TRBV12-4 to TRBJ2-7, with D perhaps matching TRBD1 or TRBD2 (5 bases each). The CDR3 totals 14 residues. V lost 4 bases and J lost 1, with 11 bases in between. Here the CDR3 DNA reads TGTGCCAGCAGTTCTCCGGGACGGTCCTACGAGCAGTACTTC. Its protein product is CASSSPGRSYEQYF.

Only a few counts were recorded for this clonotype. The rearrangement links TRBV5-1 to TRBJ2-7; TRBD2 matches at 14 bases. Unmatched junction bases numbered 16, after V lost 5 bases and J lost 0 bases. Germline values: CDR1 SGHRS, CDR2 YFSETQ. This CDR3 has 20 residues. CDR3 residues: CASRPAGTSGGPLSSYEQYF. For the CDR3, the DNA is TGCGCCAGCAGACCAGCCGGGACTAGCGGGGGCCCTTTGAGCTCCTACGAGCAGTACTTC.

The chain employs TRBV20-1 and TRBJ1-1; tentatively, D is TRBD1 (5 bases). V was shortened by 5 bases and J by 1 base, with 11 bases between the two germline ends. Germline-derived CDR1 and CDR2 are DFQATT and SNEGSKA (reference sequence). The length of the CDR3 is 13 residues. The CDR3 loop is CSAWGRWNTEAFF. The CDR3 DNA reads as TGCAGTGCTTGGGGACGGTGGAACACTGAAGCTTTCTTT.